This TCR beta chain originates from a study of T cell changes during pregnancy in multiple sclerosis. Here immunoSEQ multiplex PCR was the method, and the copy in TCRdb shows in-frame clones only, minus some. The sample records around 60,000 clones, approximately 94% being singletons. With 2 bases clipped from V and 3 bases from J, the junction kept 7 bases outside the gene matches. This CDR3 contains 16 residues. CDR1 MNHEY and CDR2 SMNVEV come from the germline V gene (reference sequence). This clone has just one count. The starting material was CD8+ T cells from peripheral blood mononuclear cells, obtained in the third trimester of pregnancy. The sequence was collected from a female donor with multiple sclerosis, enrolled in a pregnancy study. The J gene is TRBJ2-3, the V gene TRBV27; 8 bases match TRBD1. The CDR3 coding sequence is TGTGCCAGCAGTTTAGTCCGGACAGGGTGGACAGATACGCAGTATTTT. This translates into CASSLVRTGWTDTQYF.